This T cell receptor beta chain stems from a study of siplizumab effects on memory and regulatory T cells. The study, taken as a whole, reports: Treg origin accounted for an average of roughly 70% of mappable alloreactive CD4+ clones with siplizumab and approximately 25% in controls. Researchers did not confirm the suppressive function of proliferating Tregs from siplizumab cultures. The study found naive T cells seemingly more diverse than memory cells and seemingly major alloresponse contributors.

V lost 2 bases to trimming and J lost 2 bases, with 13 bases between them. The CDR3 length is 15 residues. Germline CDR1 SNHLY, CDR2 FYNNEI. To note about this clone: Its antigen is not identified.

The protocol was immunoSEQ multiplex PCR, while the TCRdb copy is restricted to in-frame clones and leaves out a portion. The sample has 60,000 or so clones, approximately 93% seen once. The chain uses TRBV2 and TRBJ2-7; possibly TRBD2 for D (5 bases). This TCR came from a human donor in good health. The sequenced sample was CD8+ T cells sorted from blood. The CDR3, as DNA: TGTGCCAGCAGTGAAATGGTGGGAGCGCCCTACGAGCAGTACTTC. It is translated as CASSEMVGAPYEQYF.